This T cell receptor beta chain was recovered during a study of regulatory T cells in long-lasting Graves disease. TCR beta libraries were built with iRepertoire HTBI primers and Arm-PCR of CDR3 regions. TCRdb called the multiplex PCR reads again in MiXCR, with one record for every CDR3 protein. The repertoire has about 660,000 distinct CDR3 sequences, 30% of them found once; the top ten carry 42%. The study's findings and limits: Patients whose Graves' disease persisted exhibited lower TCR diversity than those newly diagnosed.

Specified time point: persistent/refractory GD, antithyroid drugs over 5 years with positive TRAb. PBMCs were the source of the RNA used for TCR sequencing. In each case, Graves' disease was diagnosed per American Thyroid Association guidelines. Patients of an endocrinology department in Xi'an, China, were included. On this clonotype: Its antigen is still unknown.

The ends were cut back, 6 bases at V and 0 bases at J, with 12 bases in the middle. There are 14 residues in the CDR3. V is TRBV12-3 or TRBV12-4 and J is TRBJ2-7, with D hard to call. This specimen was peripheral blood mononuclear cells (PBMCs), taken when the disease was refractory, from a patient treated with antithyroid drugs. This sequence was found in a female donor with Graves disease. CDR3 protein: CASRETLYSYEQYF. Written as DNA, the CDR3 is TGTGCCAGCAGGGAGACCCTCTACTCCTACGAGCAGTACTTC.